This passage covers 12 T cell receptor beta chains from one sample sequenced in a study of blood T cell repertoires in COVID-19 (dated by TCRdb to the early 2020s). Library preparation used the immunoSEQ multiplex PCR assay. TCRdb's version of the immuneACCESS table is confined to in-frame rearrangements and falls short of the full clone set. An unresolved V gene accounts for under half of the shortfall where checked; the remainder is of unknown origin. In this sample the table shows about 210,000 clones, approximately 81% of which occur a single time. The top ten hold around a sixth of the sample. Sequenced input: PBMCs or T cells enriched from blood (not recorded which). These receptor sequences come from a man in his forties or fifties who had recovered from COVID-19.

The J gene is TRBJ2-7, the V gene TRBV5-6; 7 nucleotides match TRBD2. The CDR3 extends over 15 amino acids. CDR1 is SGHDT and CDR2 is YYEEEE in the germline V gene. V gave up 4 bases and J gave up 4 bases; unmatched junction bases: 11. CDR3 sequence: CASSKRLAGKYEQYF. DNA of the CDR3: TGTGCCAGCAGCAAACGACTAGCTGGCAAATACGAGCAGTACTTC.

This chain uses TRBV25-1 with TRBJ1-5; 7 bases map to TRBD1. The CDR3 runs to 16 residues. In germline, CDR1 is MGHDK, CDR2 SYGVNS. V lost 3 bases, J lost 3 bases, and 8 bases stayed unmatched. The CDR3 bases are TGTGCCAGCAGTGAGAGAGGCAGGGGGTTCAATCAGCCCCAGCATTTT. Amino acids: CASSERGRGFNQPQHF.

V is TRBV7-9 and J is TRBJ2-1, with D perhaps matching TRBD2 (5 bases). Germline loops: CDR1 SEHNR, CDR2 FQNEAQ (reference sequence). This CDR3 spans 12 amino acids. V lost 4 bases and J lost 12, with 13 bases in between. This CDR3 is CASSSLARGQFF. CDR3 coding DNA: TGTGCCAGCAGCTCCTTAGCGCGCGGGCAGTTCTTC.

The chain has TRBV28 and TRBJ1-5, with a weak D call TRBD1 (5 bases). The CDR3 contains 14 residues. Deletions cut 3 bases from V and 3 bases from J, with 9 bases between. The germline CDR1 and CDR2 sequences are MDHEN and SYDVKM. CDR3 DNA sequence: TGTGCCAGCAGTTTTTGGGGGGACAATCAGCCCCAGCATTTT. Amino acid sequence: CASSFWGDNQPQHF.

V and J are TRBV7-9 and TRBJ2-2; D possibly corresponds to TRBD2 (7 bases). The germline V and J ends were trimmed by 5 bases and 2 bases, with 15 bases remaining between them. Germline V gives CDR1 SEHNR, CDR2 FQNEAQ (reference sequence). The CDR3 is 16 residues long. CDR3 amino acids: CASSPPGGSNTGELFF. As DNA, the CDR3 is TGTGCCAGCAGCCCCCCGGGGGGCAGTAACACCGGGGAGCTGTTTTTT.

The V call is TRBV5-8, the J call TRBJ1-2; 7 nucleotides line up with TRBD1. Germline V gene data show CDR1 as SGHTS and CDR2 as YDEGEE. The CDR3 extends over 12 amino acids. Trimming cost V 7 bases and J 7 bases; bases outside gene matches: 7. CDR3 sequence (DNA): TGTGCCAGCGCCGACAGGGCGGCTGGCTACACCTTC. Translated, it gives CASADRAAGYTF.

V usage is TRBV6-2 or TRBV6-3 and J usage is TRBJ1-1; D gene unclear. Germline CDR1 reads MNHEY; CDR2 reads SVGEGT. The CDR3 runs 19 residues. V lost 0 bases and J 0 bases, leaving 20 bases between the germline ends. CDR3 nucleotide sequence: TGTGCCAGCAGTTACTCGAACTCCGAGTACGGGTTTATGAACACTGAAGCTTTCTTT. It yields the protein CASSYSNSEYGFMNTEAFF.

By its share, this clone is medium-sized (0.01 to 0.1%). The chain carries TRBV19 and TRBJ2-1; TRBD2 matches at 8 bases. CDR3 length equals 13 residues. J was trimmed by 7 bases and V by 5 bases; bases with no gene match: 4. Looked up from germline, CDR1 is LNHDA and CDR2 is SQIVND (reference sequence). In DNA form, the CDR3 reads TGTGCCAGTAGTTCCGGGAGGGGGAATGAGCAGTTCTTC. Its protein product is CASSSGRGNEQFF.

The CDR3 DNA sequence: TGTGCCAGCAGCCAGAGACAGGGTTCCTACGAGCAGTACTTC. As protein: CASSQRQGSYEQYF. The chain uses TRBV7-2 and TRBJ2-7; TRBD1 matches 7 bases. This CDR3 contains 14 residues. The ends lost 5 bases at V and 1 base at J; junction bases unmatched: 5. Germline V gives CDR1 SGHTA, CDR2 FQGNSA.

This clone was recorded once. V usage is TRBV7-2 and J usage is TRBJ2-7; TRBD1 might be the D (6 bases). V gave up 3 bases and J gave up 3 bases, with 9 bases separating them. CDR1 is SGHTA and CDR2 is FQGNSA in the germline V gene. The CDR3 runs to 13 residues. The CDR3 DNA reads TGTGCCAGCAGCTTGGGACAACTCTACGAGCAGTACTTC. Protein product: CASSLGQLYEQYF.

The CDR3 bases are TGTGCCAGCAGTTTCTCTCTGGGGAGCTCCTACGAGCAGTACTTC. Its protein is CASSFSLGSSYEQYF. The chain is built from TRBV27 and TRBJ2-7, with D maybe TRBD2 (5 bases). Trimming cost V 3 bases and J 0 bases, with 12 bases left between them. This CDR3 has 15 amino acids. Germline CDR1 reads MNHEY; CDR2 reads SMNVEV (reference sequence).

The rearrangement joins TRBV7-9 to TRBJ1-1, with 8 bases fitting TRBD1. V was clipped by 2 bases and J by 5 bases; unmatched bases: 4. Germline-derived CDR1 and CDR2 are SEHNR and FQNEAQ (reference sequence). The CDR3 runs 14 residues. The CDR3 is CASSLLGTGTEAFF. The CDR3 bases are TGTGCCAGCAGCTTATTAGGGACAGGTACTGAAGCTTTCTTT.